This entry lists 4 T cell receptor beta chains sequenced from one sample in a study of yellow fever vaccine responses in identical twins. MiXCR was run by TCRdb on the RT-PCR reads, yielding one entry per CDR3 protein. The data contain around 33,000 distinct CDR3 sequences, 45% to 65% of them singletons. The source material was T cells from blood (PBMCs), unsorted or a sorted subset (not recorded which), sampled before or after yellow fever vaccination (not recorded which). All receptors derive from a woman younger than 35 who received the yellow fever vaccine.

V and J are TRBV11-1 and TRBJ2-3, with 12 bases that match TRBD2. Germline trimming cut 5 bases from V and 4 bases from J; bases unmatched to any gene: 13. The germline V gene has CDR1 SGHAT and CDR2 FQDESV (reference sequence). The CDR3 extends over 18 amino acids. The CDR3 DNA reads TGTGCCAGCAGCCTTCAGACTAGCGGGGGCCTGCGTGCAGATACGCAGTATTTT. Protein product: CASSLQTSGGLRADTQYF.

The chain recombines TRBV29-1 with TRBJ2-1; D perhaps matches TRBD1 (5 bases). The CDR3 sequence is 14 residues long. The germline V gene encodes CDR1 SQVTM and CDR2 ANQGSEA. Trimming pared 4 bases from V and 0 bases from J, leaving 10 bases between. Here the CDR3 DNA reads TGCAGCGTTGGCAGGGATGGCTCCTACAATGAGCAGTTCTTC. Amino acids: CSVGRDGSYNEQFF.

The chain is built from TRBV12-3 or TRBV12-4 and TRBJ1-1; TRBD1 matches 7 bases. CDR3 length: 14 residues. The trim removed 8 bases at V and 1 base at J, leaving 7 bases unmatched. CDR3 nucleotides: TGTGCCAGCGGCCCCGGGGACAGGAACACTGAAGCTTTCTTT. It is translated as CASGPGDRNTEAFF.

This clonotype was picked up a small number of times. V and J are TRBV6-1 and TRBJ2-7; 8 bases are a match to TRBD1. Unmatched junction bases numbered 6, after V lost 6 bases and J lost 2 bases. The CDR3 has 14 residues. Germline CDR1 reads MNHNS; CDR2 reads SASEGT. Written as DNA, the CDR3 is TGTGCCAGCAGGGAGACAGGGGCCACCTACGAGCAGTACTTC. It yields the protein CASRETGATYEQYF.